The 11 T cell receptor beta chains below come from one sample, sequenced in a study of T cell clones after liver transplantation. TCRdb's copy holds only in-frame clones and misses some; the assay was immunoSEQ multiplex PCR. The sample has some 80,000 clones; nearly 85% are singletons. Specimen: CD4+ T cells from blood, collected around 45 months after liver transplant. These receptors were collected from a human patient who received a liver transplant. Certain T cells may be donor cells from the graft.

This sequence joins TRBV28 and TRBJ1-5; D might be TRBD1 (6 bases). There are 13 residues in the CDR3. CDR1 is MDHEN, CDR2 SYDVKM, per germline. The V and J ends lost 10 bases and 2 bases respectively, with 12 bases between them. The CDR3 region is CAITGRGNQPQHF. The DNA for the CDR3 is TGTGCCATCACAGGGAGAGGCAATCAGCCCCAGCATTTT.

The V call is TRBV28, the J call TRBJ2-5, with 11 bases lining up with TRBD2. This CDR3 contains 16 residues. CDR1 and CDR2 from the germline V gene are MDHEN and SYDVKM. The junction had 4 bases not matched to a gene; V was cut back by 3 bases and J by 1 base. Here the CDR3 reads CASSLGLAATQETQYF. As DNA, the CDR3 is TGTGCCAGCAGTTTGGGACTAGCGGCGACCCAAGAGACCCAGTACTTC.

CDR3 region: CASSQLTENSGNTIYF. CDR3 bases: TGTGCCAGCAGCCAACTGACAGAGAACTCTGGAAACACCATATATTTT. The rearrangement joins TRBV21-1 to TRBJ1-3; the DNA was not used to check the table's D call, TRBD1. TRBV21-1 has pseudogene status. The CDR3 is 16 amino acids.

The chain employs TRBV9 and TRBJ2-1, with 8 nucleotides matching TRBD1. The CDR3 spans 13 residues. Germline CDR1 and CDR2: SGDLS and YYNGEE. The V and J ends lost 4 bases and 8 bases, in that order; junction bases with no gene match: 5. CDR3 loop: CASSRGQGDEQFF. CDR3 sequence (DNA): TGTGCCAGCAGCCGCGGACAGGGCGATGAGCAGTTCTTC. Full variable domain (outside the CDR3, taken from reference TRBV9 and TRBJ2-1): DSGVTQTPKHLITATGQRVTLRCSPRSGDLSVYWYQQSLDQGLQFLIQYYNGEERAKGNILERFSAQQFPDLHSELNLSSLELGDSALYFCASSRGQGDEQFFGPGTRLTVL.

The V call is TRBV5-6, the J call TRBJ1-2; weak D call: TRBD1 (6 bases). CDR1 SGHDT and CDR2 YYEEEE come from the germline V gene. Trimming stripped 0 bases from V and 4 bases from J, with 10 bases between. The CDR3 sequence is 14 residues long. DNA for the CDR3: TGTGCCAGCAGCTTGGATCGCAGGGGCTATGGCTACACCTTC. It encodes CASSLDRRGYGYTF.

The genes are TRBV5-1 and TRBJ1-1; 7 nucleotides align to TRBD1. Germline assignment: CDR1 SGHRS and CDR2 YFSETQ. The ends lost 0 bases at V and 4 bases at J; junction bases unmatched: 18. CDR3 length: 19 residues. This CDR3 reads CASSLAESRLDREGTEAFF. For the CDR3, the DNA is TGCGCCAGCAGCTTGGCCGAATCGAGGTTAGACAGGGAGGGCACTGAAGCTTTCTTT.

The gene calls are TRBV6-6 and TRBJ1-2; TRBD1 matches at 8 bases. This CDR3 comprises 13 residues. Trimming removed 4 bases from V and 3 bases from J; junction bases left unmatched: 1. CDR1 is MNHNY, CDR2 SVGAGI, per germline (reference sequence). CDR3 sequence reads: CASSSTGDYGYTF. DNA for the CDR3: TGTGCCAGCAGTTCGACAGGGGACTATGGCTACACCTTC.

The chain is built from TRBV19 and TRBJ2-1; no clear D. This CDR3 has 15 residues. Between the trimmed V and J ends, which lost 7 bases and 0 bases, there was a span of 13 bases. The germline V gene encodes CDR1 LNHDA and CDR2 SQIVND (reference sequence). As DNA, the CDR3 is TGTGCCAGTAAGTTGGACCGGAGCTCCTACAATGAGCAGTTCTTC. Its protein is CASKLDRSSYNEQFF.

This clone was counted many times. The V call is TRBV10-3, the J call TRBJ2-3; D tentatively fits TRBD1 or TRBD2 (5 bases each). Trimming cost V 6 bases and J 5 bases, with 12 bases left between them. Germline values: CDR1 ENHRY, CDR2 SYGVKD. The CDR3 contains 13 residues. The CDR3 nucleotides are TGTGCCATCAGCACCCGGGACCGAGATACGCAGTATTTT. Its translation: CAISTRDRDTQYF.

The V and J genes are TRBV30 and TRBJ2-5; D uncertain. V lost 0 bases to trimming and J lost 5 bases, with 13 bases between them. The CDR3 length is 14 residues. Germline CDR1 reads GTSNPN; CDR2 reads SVGIG (reference sequence). The CDR3 is CAWSVRGRRETQYF. Here the CDR3 DNA reads TGTGCCTGGAGTGTAAGAGGCAGGCGGGAGACCCAGTACTTC.

This clone was recorded only once. The chain recombines TRBV7-9 with TRBJ2-7; perhaps TRBD1 as D (6 bases). The V end lost 3 bases, the J end lost 3 bases, and 12 bases lay between the germline ends. The germline V gene has CDR1 SEHNR and CDR2 FQNEAQ (reference sequence). The CDR3 contains 14 residues. The CDR3 spells CASSLAQGVYEQYF. The CDR3, as DNA: TGTGCCAGCAGCTTGGCACAGGGAGTCTACGAGCAGTACTTC.